These T cell receptor beta chains were read from a single sample in a study of spatial heterogeneity in lung cancer. TCRdb itself ran the 5' RACE reads through MiXCR, one entry per CDR3 protein. The top ten hold about 24% of the sample, which has roughly 2,000 distinct CDR3 sequences, approximately 10% seen once. This material consisted of normal lung tissue next to the tumor, taken at surgery. These receptors all stem from a male donor with early-stage non-small cell lung cancer. The CDR3 runs from the conserved cysteine through the conserved F or W. The D gene is left open where the match is weak. The size of a clone is reported for some rows only, either as once, few or many, or as a class for expanded clones.

CDR3	DNA	J	size	V	D
CSARDVSGRGVFYNEQFF	TGCAGTGCTAGAGATGTCTCGGGGCGGGGAGTCTTCTACAATGAGCAGTTCTTC	TRBJ2-1	many	TRBV20-1	NA
CASSPTFYEQYF	TGTGCCAGCAGTCCTACCTTTTACGAGCAGTACTTC	TRBJ2-7	medium-sized	TRBV12-3/TRBV12-4	NA
CASSLSRGTDTGELFF	TGCGCCAGCAGCTTGTCAAGGGGGACGGACACCGGGGAGCTGTTTTTT	TRBJ2-2	medium-sized	TRBV5-1	NA
CASSQSRSHFQETQYF	TGCGCCAGCAGCCAGTCCAGGAGTCATTTCCAAGAGACCCAGTACTTC	TRBJ2-5	few	TRBV4-1	NA
CASSRTAPSYEQYF	TGTGCCAGCAGCCGGACAGCTCCCTCCTACGAGCAGTACTTC	TRBJ2-7	medium-sized	TRBV14	NA
CASSQDTGFGNEQFF	TGTGCCAGCAGCCAAGATACAGGGTTTGGCAATGAGCAGTTCTTC	TRBJ2-1	NA	TRBV14	NA
CASSFSNQPQHF	TGTGCCAGCAGTTTTAGCAATCAGCCCCAGCATTTT	TRBJ1-5	medium-sized	TRBV14	NA
CASHDREAQPQHF	TGTGCCAGCCATGACAGGGAGGCGCAGCCCCAGCATTTT	TRBJ1-5	medium-sized	TRBV28	TRBD1
CAISESGTATYEQYF	TGTGCCATCAGTGAGAGTGGGACAGCCACCTACGAGCAGTACTTC	TRBJ2-7	medium-sized	TRBV10-3	TRBD1
CASSRRTGVRETQYF	TGTGCCAGCAGCCGAAGGACAGGGGTCAGGGAGACCCAGTACTTC	TRBJ2-5	many	TRBV7-6	TRBD1
CASTISFSGAYNEQFF	TGTGCCAGCACTATCTCCTTTAGCGGGGCCTACAATGAGCAGTTCTTC	TRBJ2-1	medium-sized	TRBV6-2/TRBV6-3	TRBD2
CASSLSPPFGQGGDQETQYF	TGTGCCAGCAGTTTATCCCCCCCCTTCGGGCAGGGGGGGGACCAAGAGACCCAGTACTTC	TRBJ2-5	few	TRBV28	NA